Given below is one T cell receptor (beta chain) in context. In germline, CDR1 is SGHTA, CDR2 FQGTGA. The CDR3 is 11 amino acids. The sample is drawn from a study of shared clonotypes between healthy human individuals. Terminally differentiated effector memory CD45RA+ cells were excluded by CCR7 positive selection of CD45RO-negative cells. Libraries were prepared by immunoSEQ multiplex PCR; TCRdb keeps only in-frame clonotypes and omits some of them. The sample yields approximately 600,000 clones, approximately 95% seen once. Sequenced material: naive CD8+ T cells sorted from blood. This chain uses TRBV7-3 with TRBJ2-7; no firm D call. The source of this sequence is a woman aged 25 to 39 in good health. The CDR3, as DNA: TGTACCTTAGCTAGGAGTTACGAGCAGTACTTC. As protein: CTLARSYEQYF.